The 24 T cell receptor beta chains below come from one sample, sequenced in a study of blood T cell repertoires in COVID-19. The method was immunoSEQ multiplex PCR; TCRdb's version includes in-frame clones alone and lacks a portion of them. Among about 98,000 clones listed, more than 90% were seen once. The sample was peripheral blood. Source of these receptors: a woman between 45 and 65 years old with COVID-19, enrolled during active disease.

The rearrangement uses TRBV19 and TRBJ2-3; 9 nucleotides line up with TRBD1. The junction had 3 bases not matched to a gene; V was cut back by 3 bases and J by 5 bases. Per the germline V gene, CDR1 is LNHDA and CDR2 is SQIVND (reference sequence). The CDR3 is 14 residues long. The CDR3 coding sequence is TGTGCCAGTAGTATGGGACAGGGAATAGATACGCAGTATTTT. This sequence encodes CASSMGQGIDTQYF.

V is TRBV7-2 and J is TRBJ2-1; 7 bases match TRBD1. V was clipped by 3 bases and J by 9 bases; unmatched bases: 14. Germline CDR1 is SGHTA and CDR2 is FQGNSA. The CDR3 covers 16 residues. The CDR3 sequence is CASSLSGQATLGEQFF. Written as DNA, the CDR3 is TGTGCCAGCAGCTTGTCAGGACAGGCGACTTTGGGTGAGCAGTTCTTC. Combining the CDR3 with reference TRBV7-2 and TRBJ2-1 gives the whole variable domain GAGVSQSPSNKVTEKGKDVELRCDPISGHTALYWYRQSLGQGLEFLIYFQGNSAPDKSGLPSDRFSAERTGGSVSTLTIQRTQQEDSAVYLCASSLSGQATLGEQFFGPGTRLTVL.

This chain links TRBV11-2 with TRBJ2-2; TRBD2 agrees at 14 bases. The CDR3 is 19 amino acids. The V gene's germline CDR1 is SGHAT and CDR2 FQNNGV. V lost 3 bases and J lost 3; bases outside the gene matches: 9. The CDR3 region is CASSFYLGLAGVDTGELFF. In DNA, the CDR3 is TGTGCCAGCAGCTTCTACTTGGGACTAGCGGGGGTTGACACCGGGGAGCTGTTTTTT.

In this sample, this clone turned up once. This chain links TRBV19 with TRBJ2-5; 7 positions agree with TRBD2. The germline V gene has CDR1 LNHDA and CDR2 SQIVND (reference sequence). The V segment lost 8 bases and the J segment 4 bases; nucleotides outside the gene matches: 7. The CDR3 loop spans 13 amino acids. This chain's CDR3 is CASGVGGGETQYF. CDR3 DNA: TGTGCCAGTGGGGTAGGCGGGGGAGAGACCCAGTACTTC.

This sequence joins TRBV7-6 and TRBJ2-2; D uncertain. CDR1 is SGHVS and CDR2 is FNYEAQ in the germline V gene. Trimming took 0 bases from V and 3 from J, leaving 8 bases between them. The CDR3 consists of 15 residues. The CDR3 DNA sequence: TGTGCCAGCAGCTTAGCCCCAGAGGACACCGGGGAGCTGTTTTTT. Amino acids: CASSLAPEDTGELFF.

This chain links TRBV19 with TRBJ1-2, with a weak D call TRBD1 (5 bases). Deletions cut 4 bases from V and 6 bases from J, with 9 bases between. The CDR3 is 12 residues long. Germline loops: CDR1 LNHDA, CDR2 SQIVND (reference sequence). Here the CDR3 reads CASSTGPDGYTF. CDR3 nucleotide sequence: TGTGCCAGTAGTACAGGGCCCGATGGCTACACCTTC.

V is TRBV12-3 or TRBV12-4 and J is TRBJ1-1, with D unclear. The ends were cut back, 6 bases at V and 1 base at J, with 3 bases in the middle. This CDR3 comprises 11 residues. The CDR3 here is CASRRNTEAFF. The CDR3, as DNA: TGTGCCAGCAGGCGGAACACTGAAGCTTTCTTT.

The CDR3 DNA is TGTGCCAGCAGTTCTGGGGGAGGGACTGAAGCTTTCTTT. Its protein product is CASSSGGGTEAFF. The chain combines TRBV28 with TRBJ1-1; D may be TRBD1 (5 bases). This CDR3 has 13 amino acids. Germline V gives CDR1 MDHEN, CDR2 SYDVKM. Trimming shortened V by 4 bases and J by 5 bases, and 11 bases separated the two germline ends.

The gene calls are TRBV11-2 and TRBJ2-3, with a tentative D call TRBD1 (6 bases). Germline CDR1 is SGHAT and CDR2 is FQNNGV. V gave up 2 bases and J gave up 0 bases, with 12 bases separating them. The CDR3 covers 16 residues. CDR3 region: CASSLWGTPSTDTQYF. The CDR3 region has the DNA TGTGCCAGCAGCTTATGGGGGACACCTAGCACAGATACGCAGTATTTT.

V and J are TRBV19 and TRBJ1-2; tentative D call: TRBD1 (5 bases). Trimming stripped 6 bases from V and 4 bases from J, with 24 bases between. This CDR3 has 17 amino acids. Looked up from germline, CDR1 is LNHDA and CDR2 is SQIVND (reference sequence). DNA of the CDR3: TGTGCCAGTAGCCCCCGGAAGGGGACTCTTGGGGCCTATGGCTACACCTTC. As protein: CASSPRKGTLGAYGYTF.

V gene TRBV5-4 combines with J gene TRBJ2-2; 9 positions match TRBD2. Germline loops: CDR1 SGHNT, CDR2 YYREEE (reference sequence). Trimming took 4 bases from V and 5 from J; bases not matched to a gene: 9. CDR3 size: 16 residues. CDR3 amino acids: CASSTSSGVGTGELFF. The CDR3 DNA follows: TGTGCCAGCAGCACCTCTAGCGGGGTAGGAACCGGGGAGCTGTTTTTT.

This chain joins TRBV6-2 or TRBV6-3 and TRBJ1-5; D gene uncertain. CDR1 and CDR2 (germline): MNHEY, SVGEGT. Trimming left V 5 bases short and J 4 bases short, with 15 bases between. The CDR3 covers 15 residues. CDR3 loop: CASSPNSRGNQPQHF. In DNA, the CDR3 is TGTGCCAGCAGTCCCAACAGTCGAGGGAATCAGCCCCAGCATTTT.

The CDR3 sequence: CASSHQGVNTEAFF. The CDR3 DNA follows: TGTGCCAGTAGTCACCAGGGCGTGAACACTGAAGCTTTCTTT. The chain couples TRBV19 to TRBJ1-1; D may be TRBD1 (5 bases). The CDR3 is 14 residues long. Deletions cut 5 bases from V and 0 bases from J, with 10 bases between. Per the germline V gene, CDR1 is LNHDA and CDR2 is SQIVND (reference sequence).

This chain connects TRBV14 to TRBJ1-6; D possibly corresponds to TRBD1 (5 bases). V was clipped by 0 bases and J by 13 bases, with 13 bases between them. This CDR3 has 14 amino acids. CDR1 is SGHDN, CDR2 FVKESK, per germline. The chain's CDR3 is CASSQEGGVSPLHF. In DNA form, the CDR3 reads TGTGCCAGCAGCCAAGAGGGGGGTGTTTCGCCCCTCCACTTT.

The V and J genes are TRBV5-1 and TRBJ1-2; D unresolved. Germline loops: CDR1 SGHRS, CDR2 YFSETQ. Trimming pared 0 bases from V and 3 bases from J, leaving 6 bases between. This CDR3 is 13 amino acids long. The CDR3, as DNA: TGCGCCAGCAGCTTGGCCGCGGACTATGGCTACACCTTC. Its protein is CASSLAADYGYTF.

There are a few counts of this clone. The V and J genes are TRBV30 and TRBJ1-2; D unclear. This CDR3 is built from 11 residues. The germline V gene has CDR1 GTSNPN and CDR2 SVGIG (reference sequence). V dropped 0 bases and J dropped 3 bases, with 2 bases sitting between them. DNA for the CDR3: TGTGCCTGGAGTGTCGACTATGGCTACACCTTC. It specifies CAWSVDYGYTF.

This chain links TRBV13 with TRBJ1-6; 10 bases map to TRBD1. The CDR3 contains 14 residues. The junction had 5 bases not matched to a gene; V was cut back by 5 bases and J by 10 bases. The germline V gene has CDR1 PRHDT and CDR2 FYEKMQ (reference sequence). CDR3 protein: CASSTPGQGSPLHF. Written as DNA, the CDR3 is TGTGCCAGCAGCACTCCGGGACAGGGGTCACCCCTCCACTTT.

The chain's CDR3 is CATSDQIGTGSFSSGNTIYF. The CDR3 region has the DNA TGTGCCACCAGTGACCAAATAGGGACAGGGTCCTTCAGCTCTGGAAACACCATATATTTT. The rearrangement links TRBV24-1 to TRBJ1-3; TRBD1 agrees at 9 bases. The V gene's germline CDR1 is KGHDR and CDR2 SFDVKD. V shed 4 bases and J 0 bases; nucleotides not matched to a gene: 15. The CDR3 runs to 20 residues.

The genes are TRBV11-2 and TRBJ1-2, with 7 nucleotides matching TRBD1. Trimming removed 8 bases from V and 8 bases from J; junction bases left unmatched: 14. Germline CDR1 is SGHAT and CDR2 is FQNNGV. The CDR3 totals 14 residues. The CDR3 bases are TGTGCCAGCGGCAAGAGGAGGGGGCTGGGCGGCTACACCTTC. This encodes CASGKRRGLGGYTF.

The CDR3 DNA is TGTGCCAGCAGAATCGGGGTGTCTCAGCCCCAGCATTTT. Amino acid sequence: CASRIGVSQPQHF. This rearrangement joins TRBV27 to TRBJ1-5, with D unclear. This CDR3 has 13 amino acids. With 6 bases removed from V and 6 bases from J, the gap between germline ends came to 12 bases. CDR1 is MNHEY and CDR2 is SMNVEV in the germline V gene (reference sequence).

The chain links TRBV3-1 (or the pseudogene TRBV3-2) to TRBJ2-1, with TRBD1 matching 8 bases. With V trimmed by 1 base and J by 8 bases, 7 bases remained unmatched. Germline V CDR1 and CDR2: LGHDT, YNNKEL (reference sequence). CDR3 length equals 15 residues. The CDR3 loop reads CASSQVAGGAYEQFF. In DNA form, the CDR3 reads TGTGCCAGCAGCCAAGTGGCAGGGGGCGCCTATGAGCAGTTCTTC.

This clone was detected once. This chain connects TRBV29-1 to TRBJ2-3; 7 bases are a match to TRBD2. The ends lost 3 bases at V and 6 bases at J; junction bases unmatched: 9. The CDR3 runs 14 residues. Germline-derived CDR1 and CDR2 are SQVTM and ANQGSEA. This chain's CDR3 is CSVESAGGLDTQYF. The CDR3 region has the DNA TGCAGCGTTGAGAGCGCCGGGGGGTTGGATACGCAGTATTTT.

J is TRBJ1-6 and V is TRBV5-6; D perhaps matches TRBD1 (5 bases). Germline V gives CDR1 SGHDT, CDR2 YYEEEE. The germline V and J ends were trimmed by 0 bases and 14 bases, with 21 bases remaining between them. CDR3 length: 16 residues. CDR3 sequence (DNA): TGTGCCAGCAGCTTGGGGGGCAGCTCCCGAGGTAGGTCCCTCCACTTT. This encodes CASSLGGSSRGRSLHF.

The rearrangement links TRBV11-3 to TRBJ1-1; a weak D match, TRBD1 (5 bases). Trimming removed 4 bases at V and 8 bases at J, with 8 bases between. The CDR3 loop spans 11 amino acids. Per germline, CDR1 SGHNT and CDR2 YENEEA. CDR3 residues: CASSYSGEAFF. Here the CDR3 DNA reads TGTGCCAGCAGCTACTCAGGGGAAGCTTTCTTT. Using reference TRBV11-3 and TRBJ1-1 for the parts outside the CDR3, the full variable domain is EAGVVQSPRYKIIEKKQPVAFWCNPISGHNTLYWYLQNLGQGPELLIRYENEEAVDDSQLPKDRFSAERLKGVDSTLKIQPAELGDSAVYLCASSYSGEAFFGQGTRLTVV.